The rows below give T cell receptor beta chains drawn from one sample of a study of T cell repertoires in cytomegalovirus infection. In TCRdb, the reads were re-called with MiXCR into one record per CDR3 protein. The sample yields 500,000 to 600,000 distinct CDR3 sequences, more than 15% seen once. Material for sequencing was CD8+ T cells from PBMCs. The receptors stem from a human donor in good health (CMV status not recorded). Some clones in this sample may be carry-over from other donors' samples. The CDR3 runs from the conserved cysteine through the conserved F or W. D genes are given only for firm matches. Size is stated for part of the rows, as once, few or many counts, or as a class when the clone is expanded.

>many|TRBJ2-3|NA|TRBV6-1
TGTGCCAGCAAAGTAGAGGGTAAACGCACAGATACGCAGTATTTT
CASKVEGKRTDTQYF
>many|TRBJ1-1|NA|TRBV7-6
TGTGCCAGCAGCCGCGAGATGAACACTGAAGCTTTCTTT
CASSREMNTEAFF
>NA|TRBJ2-3|NA|TRBV19
TGTGCCAGTAGTGCCTACCCCAGAGATACGCAGTATTTT
CASSAYPRDTQYF
>many|TRBJ1-1|TRBD1|TRBV6-5
TGTGCCAGCAGCCCCCTTTACAGGGGGAACACTGAAGCTTTCTTT
CASSPLYRGNTEAFF
>NA|TRBJ1-2|NA|TRBV4-1
TGCGCCAGCAGCCAAGATCCCGAGGGTAGCGGGGGGGGCTACACCTTC
CASSQDPEGSGGGYTF
>NA|TRBJ2-3|TRBD2|TRBV6-5
TGTGCCAGCAGTTCTTCTAGCGGGAGCACAGATACGCAGTATTTT
CASSSSSGSTDTQYF
>NA|TRBJ1-1|NA|TRBV24-1
TGTGCCACCTCAACAGGGAGTGAAGCTTTCTTT
CATSTGSEAFF
>many|TRBJ1-5|TRBD1|TRBV15
TGTGCCACCAGCAGAGATCAGGACAGGGGGGTCAATCAGCCCCAGCATTTT
CATSRDQDRGVNQPQHF
>many|TRBJ2-1|NA|TRBV11-2
TGTGCCAGCAGCTTAGATATACGTGAGCAGTTCTTC
CASSLDIREQFF
>NA|TRBJ2-3|TRBD1|TRBV7-3
TGTGCCAGCAGCTCGGAGACAGGGGGGGGCACAGATACGCAGTATTTT
CASSSETGGGTDTQYF
>few|TRBJ2-1|NA|TRBV5-1
TGCGCCAGCAGCTTGTGGGAAAGGGGGGCTTATGAGCAGTTCTTC
CASSLWERGAYEQFF
>many|TRBJ2-5|NA|TRBV6-6
TGTGCCAGCAGGATAGGTAACGCCCTCCAAGAGACCCAGTACTTC
CASRIGNALQETQYF
>few|TRBJ2-7|NA|TRBV14
TGTGCCAGCAGCCACATCTCCTACGAGCAGTACTTC
CASSHISYEQYF
>many|TRBJ1-1|NA|TRBV7-8
TGTGCCAGCAGCTTAGGAATCTACACTGAAGCTTTCTTT
CASSLGIYTEAFF
>many|TRBJ2-3|TRBD1|TRBV24-1
TGTGCCACCAGTGGCTCTACAGGGGGCTCTTCGGGAGATACGCAGTATTTT
CATSGSTGGSSGDTQYF
>many|TRBJ2-3|NA|TRBV11-2
TGTGCCAGCAGCCTAAGAAGGGGGGAGAGAAGCACAGATACGCAGTATTTT
CASSLRRGERSTDTQYF
>NA|TRBJ1-4|TRBD1|TRBV3-1
TGTGCCAGCAGCCAAGATGCAGGGGGGGATGAAAAACTGTTTTTT
CASSQDAGGDEKLFF
>many|TRBJ2-3|NA|TRBV11-2
TGTGCCAGCAGCTTGGGTGGGGGCCCAGATACGCAGTATTTT
CASSLGGGPDTQYF
>many|TRBJ1-1|NA|TRBV19
TGTGCCAGTAGTATAGTTCAGGGAAACACTGAAGCTTTCTTT
CASSIVQGNTEAFF
>few|TRBJ2-1|TRBD2|TRBV20-1
TGCAGTGCTAGCCTCACTAGCGGGGGGGACTACAATGAGCAGTTCTTC
CSASLTSGGDYNEQFF
>NA|TRBJ2-1|TRBD2|TRBV29-1
TGCAGCGTCCCCGGTCAGGGACTAGCGGGGGGACACGGTAACAATGAGCAGTTCTTC
CSVPGQGLAGGHGNNEQFF